This TCR beta chain was captured by sequencing in a study of CD4+ T cells in melanoma. Study observations and caveats: Reportedly, melanoma neoantigen-specific CD4+ T cells showed varied differentiation states. A reported correlation linked neoantigen-specific CD4+ T cells to CD8+, macrophage and B cell function.

The table came from immunoSEQ multiplex PCR; TCRdb's copy has only in-frame clones and leaves some out. The profile shows about 21,000 clones, around 80% of them singletons. The CDR3 runs to 16 residues. Germline V gene sequence: CDR1 SGHRS, CDR2 YFSETQ. Trimming cost V 4 bases and J 0 bases, with 13 bases left between them. As regards this clone: What it binds is unknown.

The clonotype was recovered from a human donor with melanoma. The rearrangement joins TRBV5-1 to TRBJ2-2, with a tentative D call TRBD2 (6 bases). The CDR3 sequence: CASSEGGTANTGELFF. CDR3 bases: TGCGCCAGCAGCGAAGGCGGGACTGCGAACACCGGGGAGCTGTTTTTT.